The T cell receptor beta chain under discussion was sequenced for a study of blood T cell repertoires in COVID-19. Study context: Whether acute or convalescent, the COVID-19 samples came from the United States, Italy and Spain. The analysed material was cDNA or gDNA that came from T cells, B-cell-depleted T cells, or PBMCs.

The germline V and J ends were trimmed by 3 bases and 0 bases, with 9 bases remaining between them. The CDR3 spans 15 residues. CDR1 is GTSNPN, CDR2 SVGIG, per germline (reference sequence). The authors' processing: Amplification of reference gene primers was used by the study to estimate nucleated cell counts. The repertoire was sequenced with immunoSEQ multiplex PCR; TCRdb's copy has only in-frame clones and lacks some. From that table come the V and J calls and clone size; the DNA was used to work out D and trimming. The sample has approximately 68,000 clones; approximately 87% are singletons. This TCR derives from a man aged 45 to 65 with active COVID-19. The sequencing input was peripheral blood. The chain carries TRBV30 and TRBJ1-6, with D perhaps matching TRBD1 (6 bases). The CDR3 reads CAWRGGGSYNSPLHF. The CDR3 DNA is TGTGCCTGGAGAGGGGGTGGCTCCTATAATTCACCCCTCCACTTT.